Presented here are 27 T cell receptor beta chains from one specimen sequenced in a study of shared T cell receptors in the human thymus (dated by TCRdb to about 2021). The library was made by the immunoSEQ multiplex PCR assay. As stored in TCRdb, this immuneACCESS dataset retains in-frame rearrangements with V and J assigned. A fraction of the clones does not appear; measured against another copy, unresolved V genes explain less than half of the discrepancy, and the remainder lacks a known reason. The sample data list over 350,000 clones, and around 93% of these were observed just once. The ten largest clonotypes hold 0.015% to 0.025% of the sample. What was sequenced was thymocytes. These receptors were obtained from a human donor.

This rearrangement joins TRBV28 to TRBJ1-5, with 8 bases that match TRBD1. Germline assignment: CDR1 MDHEN and CDR2 SYDVKM. The CDR3 has 15 amino acids. Trimming at V came to 6 bases and at J to 3 bases, leaving 7 bases not matched to a gene. CDR3 in amino acids: CASRVAGGNNQPQHF. Here the CDR3 DNA reads TGTGCCAGCAGGGTCGCAGGGGGCAACAATCAGCCCCAGCATTTT.

The table lists this clone with a count of one. The J gene is TRBJ2-1, the V gene TRBV27, with 7 positions matching TRBD2. CDR3 length equals 18 residues. J was trimmed by 0 bases and V by 6 bases; bases with no gene match: 14. Germline V gene sequence: CDR1 MNHEY, CDR2 SMNVEV (reference sequence). The CDR3 coding sequence is TGTGCCAGCAGGCCGAATTGGAGGCGGGAGTCCTCCTACAATGAGCAGTTCTTC. Translating gives CASRPNWRRESSYNEQFF.

The chain uses TRBV6-6 and TRBJ2-7; TRBD1 or TRBD2 may be the D gene (5 bases each). Germline V gene lookup returns CDR1 MNHNY and CDR2 SVGAGI (reference sequence). Trimming left V 2 bases short and J 2 bases short, with 13 bases between. The CDR3 is made up of 15 amino acids. DNA for the CDR3: TGTGCCAGCAGTTACCGGGACGGATCCCCCTACGAGCAGTACTTC. Encoded protein: CASSYRDGSPYEQYF.

The chain recombines TRBV28 with TRBJ2-3; D remains unclear. V shed 3 bases and J shed 1 base, with 5 bases lying between them. The V gene's germline CDR1 is MDHEN and CDR2 SYDVKM. The CDR3 is 13 amino acids. CDR3 sequence: CASSLGGTDTQYF. The CDR3 region has the DNA TGTGCCAGCAGTTTGGGCGGCACAGATACGCAGTATTTT.

The V gene is TRBV27, the J gene TRBJ2-1; D could derive from TRBD1 or TRBD2 (5 bases each). This CDR3 contains 14 residues. Per germline, CDR1 MNHEY and CDR2 SMNVEV (reference sequence). Trimming pared 4 bases from V and 4 bases from J, leaving 11 bases between. CDR3 in amino acids: CASSSPGRYNEQFF. The CDR3 DNA is TGTGCCAGCAGTTCTCCGGGACGGTACAATGAGCAGTTCTTC.

This chain joins TRBV30 and TRBJ2-7; D not resolved. The CDR3 totals 11 residues. The germline V gene has CDR1 GTSNPN and CDR2 SVGIG (reference sequence). V was trimmed by 2 bases and J by 2 bases, leaving 4 bases between them. The CDR3 here is CAWSSTYEQYF. The CDR3 bases are TGTGCCTGGAGTAGCACCTACGAGCAGTACTTC. The variable domain in full, with the rest retrieved from reference TRBV30 and TRBJ2-7, is SQTIHQWPATLVQPVGSPLSLECTVEGTSNPNLYWYRQAAGRGLQLLFYSVGIGQISSEVPQNLSASRPQDRQFILSSKKLLLSDSGFYLCAWSSTYEQYFGPGTRLTVT.

This rearrangement joins TRBV7-8 to TRBJ2-7; D possibly corresponds to TRBD2 (5 bases). The germline V gene encodes CDR1 SGHVS and CDR2 FQNEAQ. The CDR3 runs to 13 residues. Trimming removed 4 bases at V and 4 bases at J, with 11 bases between. CDR3 loop: CASSSSSRYEQYF. CDR3 in DNA: TGTGCCAGCAGCTCCTCTAGCAGATACGAGCAGTACTTC.

The chain carries TRBV9 and TRBJ1-1; weak D call: TRBD1 (5 bases). V was clipped by 0 bases and J by 4 bases, with 13 bases between them. Germline loops: CDR1 SGDLS, CDR2 YYNGEE. The CDR3 spans 15 residues. CDR3 nucleotide sequence: TGTGCCAGCAGCGTAGCCGGACATGGGAGCACTGAAGCTTTCTTT. Amino acids: CASSVAGHGSTEAFF. The full variable domain, its missing parts supplied by reference TRBV9 and TRBJ1-1, is DSGVTQTPKHLITATGQRVTLRCSPRSGDLSVYWYQQSLDQGLQFLIQYYNGEERAKGNILERFSAQQFPDLHSELNLSSLELGDSALYFCASSVAGHGSTEAFFGQGTRLTVV.

Comments on this clone: One end of the junction fails to match germline, which may point to a read error. The rearrangement uses TRBV6-1 and TRBJ1-4, with TRBD1 identical over 8 bases. This CDR3 region has 14 residues. Germline V gene data show CDR1 as MNHNS and CDR2 as SASEGT. CDR3 nucleotide sequence: TGCGGAACAGGGGGATTTCTAACTAATGAAAAACTGTTTTTT. It codes for CGTGGFLTNEKLFF.

The chain combines TRBV4-2 with TRBJ2-2; possibly TRBD1 for D (6 bases). V was pared by 1 base and J by 5 bases, with 20 bases between. The germline V gene encodes CDR1 LGHNA and CDR2 YNFKEQ. There are 18 residues in the CDR3. CDR3 sequence (DNA): TGTGCCAGCAGCCAAGCCAACACAGGGCTAGGGCGGACCGGGGAGCTGTTTTTT. Translated: CASSQANTGLGRTGELFF.

CDR3 nucleotide sequence: TGTGCCAGCAGCTTAGAATCCCCGGGGCAGGGAGCTGAAAAACTGTTTTTT. Protein: CASSLESPGQGAEKLFF. The chain carries TRBV7-9 and TRBJ1-4; possibly TRBD1 for D (5 bases). The CDR3 is 17 residues long. CDR1 SEHNR and CDR2 FQNEAQ come from the germline V gene (reference sequence). With 1 base removed from V and 7 bases from J, the gap between germline ends came to 19 bases.

This chain uses TRBV11-2 with TRBJ2-7; D could derive from TRBD1 or TRBD2 (6 bases each). The CDR3 length is 14 residues. The germline V and J ends were trimmed by 8 bases and 7 bases, with 21 bases remaining between them. The germline V gene has CDR1 SGHAT and CDR2 FQNNGV. The CDR3: CASSHTGCGGEQYF. DNA of the CDR3: TGTGCCAGCTCGCATACAGGGTGTGGGGGGGAGCAGTACTTC.

This sequence joins TRBV5-1 and TRBJ2-5; weak D call: TRBD2 (6 bases). CDR3 length: 14 amino acids. The ends were cut back, 0 bases at V and 5 bases at J, with 11 bases in the middle. CDR1 is SGHRS, CDR2 YFSETQ, per germline. Here the CDR3 DNA reads TGCGCCAGCAGCTTGGATCGGGGGACGGAGACCCAGTACTTC. Its translation is CASSLDRGTETQYF.

This sequence joins TRBV16 and TRBJ2-7, with D unclear. Trimming left V 5 bases short and J 3 bases short, with 14 bases between. Looked up from germline, CDR1 is KGHSY and CDR2 is FQNENV. CDR3 length: 14 residues. The CDR3 sequence: CASSAVELGYEQYF. CDR3 nucleotides: TGTGCCAGCAGCGCCGTAGAGTTGGGCTACGAGCAGTACTTC.

The V call is TRBV27, the J call TRBJ1-1; 9 nucleotides agree with TRBD1. V dropped 2 bases and J dropped 5; count of bases not matched to a gene: 15. The CDR3 runs 18 residues. Germline V CDR1 and CDR2: MNHEY, SMNVEV (reference sequence). CDR3: CASSLQPYRGLGRTEAFF. The CDR3 DNA follows: TGTGCCAGCAGTTTACAACCGTACAGGGGGCTCGGGAGGACTGAAGCTTTCTTT.

This clone showed up just a few times. The chain employs TRBV19 and TRBJ1-5; no definite D call. Between the trimmed V and J ends, which lost 4 bases and 0 bases, there was a span of 10 bases. The CDR3 sequence is 15 residues long. Germline lookup yields CDR1 LNHDA and CDR2 SQIVND (reference sequence). The CDR3 DNA reads as TGTGCCAGTAGTAGGCAGCCTTATAGCAATCAGCCCCAGCATTTT. Its protein product is CASSRQPYSNQPQHF. Using reference TRBV19 and TRBJ1-5 for the parts outside the CDR3, the full variable domain is DGGITQSPKYLFRKEGQNVTLSCEQNLNHDAMYWYRQDPGQGLRLIYYSQIVNDFQKGDIAEGYSVSREKKESFPLTVTSAQKNPTAFYLCASSRQPYSNQPQHFGDGTRLSIL.

The rearrangement links TRBV18 to TRBJ1-1; 12 positions agree with TRBD1. The CDR3 is 18 amino acids. Looked up from germline, CDR1 is KGHSH and CDR2 is LQKENI. The V segment lost 1 base and the J segment 0 bases; nucleotides outside the gene matches: 6. This CDR3 reads CASSPLPGQGALNTEAFF. The CDR3 DNA is TGTGCCAGCTCACCACTTCCGGGACAGGGGGCCCTGAACACTGAAGCTTTCTTT.

The J gene is TRBJ2-1, the V gene TRBV7-3; D not certain. This CDR3 is 14 amino acids long. The V and J ends lost 7 bases and 3 bases respectively, with 13 bases between them. CDR1 and CDR2 (germline): SGHTA, FQGTGA. The CDR3 protein is CASTHNNDYNEQFF. In DNA, the CDR3 is TGTGCCAGCACCCATAACAACGACTACAATGAGCAGTTCTTC.

This rearrangement joins TRBV15 to TRBJ2-3; 8 positions agree with TRBD2. V trimming: 3 bases; J trimming: 2 bases; junction bases outside the gene matches: 13. The CDR3 totals 18 residues. CDR1 is LNHNV and CDR2 is YYDKDF in the germline V gene (reference sequence). CDR3 sequence reads: CATSRALIVAGITDTQYF. The DNA for the CDR3 is TGTGCCACCAGCAGGGCGTTAATCGTAGCGGGAATCACAGATACGCAGTATTTT. Variable domain in full (rest from reference TRBV15 and TRBJ2-3): DAMVIQNPRYQVTQFGKPVTLSCSQTLNHNVMYWYQQKSSQAPKLLFHYYDKDFNNEADTPDNFQSRRPNTSFCFLDIRSPGLGDTAMYLCATSRALIVAGITDTQYFGPGTRLTVL.

This clone has only a few counts. V and J are TRBV18 and TRBJ2-5; D gene unclear. The V end lost 6 bases, the J end lost 0 bases, and 11 bases lay between the germline ends. The CDR3 consists of 14 residues. Germline V CDR1 and CDR2: KGHSH, LQKENI. This chain's CDR3 is CASSPPRNQETQYF. The CDR3 nucleotides are TGTGCCAGCTCTCCCCCACGGAACCAAGAGACCCAGTACTTC.

The chain joins TRBV2 to TRBJ2-1; either TRBD1 or TRBD2 may fit D (5 bases each). CDR1 is SNHLY and CDR2 is FYNNEI in the germline V gene. This CDR3 region has 16 residues. Between the trimmed V and J ends, which lost 6 bases and 0 bases, there was a span of 15 bases. CDR3 sequence (DNA): TGTGCCAGCAGGTCTGTCAGGGCGGGCTCCTACAATGAGCAGTTCTTC. This gives the protein CASRSVRAGSYNEQFF.

The rearrangement joins TRBV19 to TRBJ2-3; TRBD2 is a possible D gene (6 bases). The V gene lost 3 bases and the J gene lost 0 bases, with 13 bases spanning the gap. Per germline, CDR1 LNHDA and CDR2 SQIVND (reference sequence). This CDR3 comprises 16 residues. The CDR3 DNA reads TGTGCCAGTAGTATCCCGGGAGAAAATAGCACAGATACGCAGTATTTT. Its protein is CASSIPGENSTDTQYF.

This sequence joins TRBV6-1 and TRBJ2-7; D possibly corresponds to TRBD1 (6 bases). V was pared by 6 bases and J by 3 bases, with 12 bases between. Germline CDR1 MNHNS, CDR2 SASEGT. The length of the CDR3 is 13 residues. Written as DNA, the CDR3 is TGTGCCAGCAGGAACAGGGTGAGCTACGAGCAGTACTTC. It codes for CASRNRVSYEQYF.

The chain uses TRBV5-8 and TRBJ1-2, with 9 bases identical to TRBD1. Germline loops: CDR1 SGHTS, CDR2 YDEGEE. The CDR3 consists of 17 residues. Trimming cost V 0 bases and J 8 bases; bases outside gene matches: 14. The CDR3, as DNA: TGTGCCAGCAGCTTGGCCAGAAGGGACAGGGTGTCGGGCGGCTACACCTTC. Translated: CASSLARRDRVSGGYTF.

The J gene is TRBJ1-1, the V gene TRBV7-9; 9 positions agree with TRBD1. V was clipped by 5 bases and J by 5 bases; unmatched bases: 6. This CDR3 region has 14 residues. Germline CDR1 and CDR2: SEHNR and FQNEAQ (reference sequence). CDR3 protein: CASSGGQGRTEAFF. The CDR3, as DNA: TGTGCCAGCAGCGGAGGACAGGGGAGGACTGAAGCTTTCTTT.

This chain links TRBV28 with TRBJ1-1; unclear D gene. Looked up from germline, CDR1 is MDHEN and CDR2 is SYDVKM. CDR3 length: 13 residues. Trimming cost V 7 bases and J 5 bases, with 14 bases left between them. This CDR3 reads CASTSGRRTEAFF. The CDR3 bases are TGTGCCAGCACCTCGGGGAGGAGGACTGAAGCTTTCTTT.

This chain connects TRBV5-4 to TRBJ1-4; D is perhaps TRBD1 (5 bases). The CDR3 is made up of 14 amino acids. V lost 0 bases and J 7 bases, leaving 10 bases between the germline ends. CDR1 and CDR2 from the germline V gene are SGHNT and YYREEE (reference sequence). Here the CDR3 DNA reads TGTGCCAGCAGCTTGGGGGGGAACAGTGAAAAACTGTTTTTT. This sequence encodes CASSLGGNSEKLFF.